This TCR beta chain comes out of a study of CD8 T cells in Susac syndrome. Sequencing targeted TCR beta in T cells from blood (CD8+ and CD4+). The controls were healthy donors who were matched for age and sex. A note on this clonotype: The antigen remains undetermined.

When the RNA was reverse transcribed, random hexamers were used with an input of about 0.5 to 1 ug. It was immunoSEQ multiplex PCR that amplified TCR beta CDR3 across 54 Vbeta and 13 Jbeta. Via MiXCR, TCRdb re-called the immunoSEQ multiplex PCR reads, giving one row per CDR3 protein. This sample has fewer than 250,000 distinct CDR3 sequences, with approximately 94% found just once. This CDR3 has 13 residues. The V gene end was trimmed by 5 bases and the J gene end by 5 bases; junction bases not matched to a gene: 7. Germline-derived CDR1 and CDR2 are DFQATT and SNEGSKA (reference sequence). Study-wide findings and caveats: As acknowledged by the study, its TCR sequencing and HLA analysis included a relatively small number of individuals.

Sequences were obtained from CD4+ T cells from PBMCs. This TCR was sampled from a human donor in good health. V usage is TRBV20-1 and J usage is TRBJ2-5; 8 bases line up with TRBD2. As DNA, the CDR3 is TGCAGTGCTCCCCCAGCGGGGGTGGAGACCCAGTACTTC. It codes for CSAPPAGVETQYF.